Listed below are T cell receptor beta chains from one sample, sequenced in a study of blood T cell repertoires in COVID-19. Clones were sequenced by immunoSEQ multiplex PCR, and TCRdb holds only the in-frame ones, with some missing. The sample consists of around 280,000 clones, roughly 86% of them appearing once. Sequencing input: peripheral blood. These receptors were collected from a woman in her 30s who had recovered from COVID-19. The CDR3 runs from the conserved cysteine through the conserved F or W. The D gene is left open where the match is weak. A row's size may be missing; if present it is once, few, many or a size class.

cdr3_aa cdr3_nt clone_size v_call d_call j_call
CASMGPSYEQYF TGTGCCAGTATGGGGCCGAGTTACGAGCAGTACTTC NA TRBV19 NA TRBJ2-7
CASSLEQDTDTQYF TGCGCCAGCAGCTTGGAACAAGACACAGATACGCAGTATTTT NA TRBV5-1 NA TRBJ2-3
CASSGQREGSYEQYF TGTGCCAGCAGCGGCCAGCGGGAGGGATCCTACGAGCAGTACTTC NA TRBV11-2 TRBD2 TRBJ2-7
CASSILAEETQYF TGTGCCAGTAGTATACTGGCGGAAGAGACCCAGTACTTC NA TRBV19 NA TRBJ2-5
CASSEVLGQGGREQYF TGTGCCAGCAGTGAAGTTCTGGGACAGGGGGGGAGGGAGCAGTACTTC NA TRBV6-1 TRBD1 TRBJ2-7
CASSLGQLSNQPQHF TGTGCCAGCAGCTTGGGACAGCTAAGCAATCAGCCCCAGCATTTT NA TRBV5-6 NA TRBJ1-5
CASSVGDTSTGELFF TGTGCCAGCAGCGTAGGCGACACCTCCACCGGGGAGCTGTTTTTT NA TRBV9 NA TRBJ2-2
CASSKQISSYEQYF TGTGCCAGTAGTAAACAGATAAGCTCCTACGAGCAGTACTTC few TRBV19 NA TRBJ2-7
CASSLEQGPTYEQYF TGTGCCAGCAGCTTGGAGCAGGGGCCTACCTACGAGCAGTACTTC NA TRBV5-5 NA TRBJ2-7
CASSLEGQGNSPLHF TGCGCCAGCAGCTTGGAAGGGCAGGGAAATTCACCCCTCCACTTT NA TRBV5-1 NA TRBJ1-6
CSVVDSSEWGYTF TGCAGCGTTGTTGACAGCTCAGAGTGGGGCTACACCTTC few TRBV29-1 NA TRBJ1-2
CAISESRGGDQPQHF TGTGCCATCAGTGAGTCGAGGGGAGGGGATCAGCCCCAGCATTTT NA TRBV10-3 NA TRBJ1-5
CASREGGGAGNTEAFF TGTGCCAGCAGGGAGGGCGGGGGCGCAGGGAACACTGAAGCTTTCTTT NA TRBV13 NA TRBJ1-1
CASSMGSTNEQFF TGTGCCAGTAGTATGGGCAGTACAAATGAGCAGTTCTTC NA TRBV19 NA TRBJ2-1
CASSESGEVRAFF TGCGCCAGCAGTGAGTCTGGGGAGGTGCGAGCTTTCTTT NA TRBV10-1 NA TRBJ1-1
CASSQERTSGGYSTDTQYF TGTGCCAGCAGCCAAGAGAGAACTAGCGGGGGCTACAGCACAGATACGCAGTATTTT NA TRBV4-2 TRBD2 TRBJ2-3
CASSDQGQTQYF TGTGCCAGCAGCGACCAGGGTCAGACCCAGTACTTC NA TRBV3-1/TRBV3-2 NA TRBJ2-5
CASSQAGGDYGYTF TGCGCCAGCAGCCAAGCAGGGGGAGACTATGGCTACACCTTC NA TRBV4-1 TRBD1 TRBJ1-2
CASSISGTSLETQYF TGTGCCAGTAGTATATCAGGGACTAGCTTGGAGACCCAGTACTTC NA TRBV19 TRBD2 TRBJ2-5
CASSEQGAGETQYF TGTGCCAGCAGTGAACAGGGGGCCGGTGAGACCCAGTACTTC NA TRBV2 TRBD1 TRBJ2-5
CASSLSRSTEAFF TGTGCCAGCAGCTTATCTCGGTCCACTGAAGCTTTCTTT NA TRBV7-9 NA TRBJ1-1
CSVRGINTEAFF TGCAGCGTTCGAGGGATAAACACTGAAGCTTTCTTT NA TRBV29-1 NA TRBJ1-1
CASSPSTGTEYEQYF TGTGCCAGTAGCCCCTCCACCGGGACAGAGTACGAGCAGTACTTC NA TRBV19 TRBD1 TRBJ2-7
CASTPWRGGASSTDTQYF TGTGCCAGCACCCCCTGGCGGGGAGGGGCTTCTAGCACAGATACGCAGTATTTT once TRBV11-3 TRBD2 TRBJ2-3
CASSSLPIQTTSASLF TGTGCCAGCAGCTCCTTACCTATACAAACTACTAGTGCGAGCCTCTTC NA TRBV7-2 NA TRBJ2-1
CATSDGTGGNQPQHF TGTGCCACCAGTGATGGAACAGGGGGTAATCAGCCCCAGCATTTT NA TRBV24-1 TRBD1 TRBJ1-5
CASSLSQVYSGANVLTF TGTGCCAGCAGTTTATCCCAGGTGTACTCTGGGGCCAACGTCCTGACTTTC NA TRBV28 NA TRBJ2-6
CAWSVRGLEDTEAFF TGTGCCTGGAGTGTACGAGGGCTCGAGGACACTGAAGCTTTCTTT NA TRBV30 NA TRBJ1-1
CASRGELAGEFEQYF TGTGCCAGCAGAGGCGAGTTAGCGGGAGAGTTCGAGCAGTACTTC few TRBV6-5 TRBD2 TRBJ2-7
CASSPRVRRGAEAFF TGTGCCAGCAGTCCGCGCGTGAGGAGAGGTGCTGAAGCTTTCTTT NA TRBV6-7 NA TRBJ1-1
CASSHVEGQGNGYTF TGTGCCAGCAGCCACGTGGAGGGACAGGGAAATGGCTACACCTTC few TRBV28 TRBD1 TRBJ1-2
CASSFPPGQVVDTQYF TGTGCCAGCAGCTTTCCCCCCGGACAGGTAGTAGATACGCAGTATTTT NA TRBV13 TRBD1 TRBJ2-3
CSGLQGSGANVLTF TGCAGCGGACTACAGGGCTCTGGGGCCAACGTCCTGACTTTC NA TRBV29-1 NA TRBJ2-6
CASSTGSYSYNEQFF TGTGCCAGCAGTACCGGGAGCTACTCCTACAATGAGCAGTTCTTC NA TRBV27 NA TRBJ2-1
CASSVTHRERDTQYF TGCGCCAGCAGCGTGACTCATCGGGAGAGAGATACGCAGTATTTT NA TRBV5-1 NA TRBJ2-3
CASSAGTRNQPQHF TGTGCCAGCAGCGCGGGGACAAGGAATCAGCCCCAGCATTTT NA TRBV9 NA TRBJ1-5
CASSPTTGGNEKLFF TGTGCCAGCAGCCCGACGACAGGGGGCAATGAAAAACTGTTTTTT NA TRBV5-4 TRBD1 TRBJ1-4
CASIGEGRAEQFF TGTGCCAGCATCGGGGAAGGGAGAGCTGAGCAGTTCTTC NA TRBV2 NA TRBJ2-1
CASSGTRGNIQYF TGCGCCAGCAGTGGTACCCGGGGAAACATTCAGTACTTC NA TRBV10-1 NA TRBJ2-4
CASSVNGLGGSNQPQHF TGTGCCAGCAGCGTGAATGGTCTTGGAGGTAGCAATCAGCCCCAGCATTTT NA TRBV5-6 NA TRBJ1-5
CASSALAAGANVLTF TGTGCCAGCAGCGCTCTTGCGGCTGGGGCCAACGTCCTGACTTTC NA TRBV6-5 NA TRBJ2-6
CASSALSTRQDYRYNEQFF TGTGCCAGCAGTGCCCTCTCGACTAGACAAGATTATCGCTACAATGAGCAGTTCTTC NA TRBV2 NA TRBJ2-1
CAISVLGHLNTEAFF TGTGCCATCAGTGTGCTTGGACACCTCAACACTGAAGCTTTCTTT NA TRBV10-3 NA TRBJ1-1
CASSIRGPGTEAFF TGTGCCAGTAGTATCAGGGGGCCGGGCACTGAAGCTTTCTTT NA TRBV19 TRBD1 TRBJ1-1
CASSHVTSGLQETQYF TGTGCCAGCAGCCACGTGACTAGCGGCCTCCAAGAGACCCAGTACTTC NA TRBV3-1/TRBV3-2 TRBD2 TRBJ2-5
CASSTRTGDGYTF TGTGCCAGCAGCACCCGGACAGGGGATGGCTACACCTTC once TRBV7-2 TRBD1 TRBJ1-2
CASSVGVGSETQYF TGTGCCAGCAGCGTAGGTGTCGGGTCGGAGACCCAGTACTTC NA TRBV9 NA TRBJ2-5
CASSLTGGEQYF TGTGCCAGCAGTTTGACAGGGGGCGAGCAGTACTTC few TRBV27 TRBD1 TRBJ2-7
CASGPSGGNTGELFF TGTGCTAGTGGTCCCTCCGGAGGGAACACCGGGGAGCTGTTTTTT NA TRBV12-5 NA TRBJ2-2
CAWSLGIGELFF TGTGCCTGGAGTCTAGGTATCGGGGAGCTGTTTTTT NA TRBV30 NA TRBJ2-2
CASSLLTQNTGELFF TGCGCCAGCAGCCTGCTTACTCAGAACACCGGGGAGCTGTTTTTT NA TRBV5-1 NA TRBJ2-2
CASSERSRERHF TGTGCCAGCAGTGAAAGGTCGCGGGAGCGTCATTTT NA TRBV6-1 NA TRBJ1-5